This TCR beta chain was observed in a study of shared clonotypes between healthy human individuals. Sequencing used immunoSEQ multiplex PCR; TCRdb keeps in-frame clones, though not all of them. This sample has a few million clones, with around 95% found just once. This CDR3 contains 15 residues. V was trimmed by 5 bases and J by 3 bases, leaving 17 bases between them. Germline V gene lookup returns CDR1 MDHEN and CDR2 SYDVKM. The sequenced material came from naive CD4+ T cells sorted from blood. Subset specified: CD45RA+ positively selected. This clonotype was obtained from a man aged 18 to 29 in good health. This chain links TRBV28 with TRBJ2-7; TRBD1 might be the D (6 bases). CDR3 residues: CASSAAGAENYEQYF. The CDR3 nucleotides read TGTGCCAGCAGTGCGGCAGGGGCGGAAAACTACGAGCAGTACTTC.